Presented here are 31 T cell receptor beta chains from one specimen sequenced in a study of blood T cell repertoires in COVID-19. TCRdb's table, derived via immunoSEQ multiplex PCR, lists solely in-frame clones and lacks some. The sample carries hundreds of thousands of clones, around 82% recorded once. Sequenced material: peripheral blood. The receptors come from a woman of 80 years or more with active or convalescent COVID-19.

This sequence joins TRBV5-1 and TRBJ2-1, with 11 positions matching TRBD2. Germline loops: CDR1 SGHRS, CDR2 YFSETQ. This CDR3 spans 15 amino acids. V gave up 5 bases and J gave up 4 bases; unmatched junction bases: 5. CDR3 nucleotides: TGCGCCAGCAGTCAGCTAGCGGGAGGTTACAATGAGCAGTTCTTC. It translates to CASSQLAGGYNEQFF.

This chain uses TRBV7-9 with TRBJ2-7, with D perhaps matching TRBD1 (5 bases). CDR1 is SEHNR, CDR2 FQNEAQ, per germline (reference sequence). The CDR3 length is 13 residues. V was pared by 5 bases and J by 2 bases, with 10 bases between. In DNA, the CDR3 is TGTGCCAGCAGCGGCAGGGCCCCCTACGAGCAGTACTTC. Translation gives CASSGRAPYEQYF.

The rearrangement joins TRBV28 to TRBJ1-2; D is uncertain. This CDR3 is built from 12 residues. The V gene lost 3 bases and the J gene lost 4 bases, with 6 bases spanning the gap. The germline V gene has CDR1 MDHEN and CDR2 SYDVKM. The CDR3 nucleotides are TGTGCCAGCAGTTTTTACAGCTATGGCTACACCTTC. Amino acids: CASSFYSYGYTF.

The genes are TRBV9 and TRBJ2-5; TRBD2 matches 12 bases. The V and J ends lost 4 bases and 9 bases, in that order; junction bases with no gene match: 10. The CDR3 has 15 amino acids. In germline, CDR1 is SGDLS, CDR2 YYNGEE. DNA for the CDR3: TGTGCCAGCAGCCCGATACTAGCGGGAGGACCGGCCCAGTACTTC. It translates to CASSPILAGGPAQYF.

CDR3 protein: CATSSGWAGNTEAFF. The CDR3 region has the DNA TGTGCCACCAGTTCTGGTTGGGCGGGGAACACTGAAGCTTTCTTT. The V gene is TRBV24-1, the J gene TRBJ1-1; D remains unclear. Germline V gives CDR1 KGHDR, CDR2 SFDVKD. V was shortened by 6 bases and J by 1 base, with 14 bases between the two germline ends. The CDR3 sequence is 15 residues long.

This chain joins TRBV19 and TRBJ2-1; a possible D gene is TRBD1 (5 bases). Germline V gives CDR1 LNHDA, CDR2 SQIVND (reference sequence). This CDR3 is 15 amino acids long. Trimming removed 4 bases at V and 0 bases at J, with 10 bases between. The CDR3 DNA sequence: TGTGCCAGTAGTAGGACACATGACTCCTACAATGAGCAGTTCTTC. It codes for CASSRTHDSYNEQFF.

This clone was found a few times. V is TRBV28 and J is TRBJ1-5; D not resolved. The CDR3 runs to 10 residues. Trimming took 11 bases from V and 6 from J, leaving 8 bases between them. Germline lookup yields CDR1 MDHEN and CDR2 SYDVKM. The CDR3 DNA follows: TGTGCCCCGTCGGGTCAGCCCCAGCATTTT. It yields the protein CAPSGQPQHF.

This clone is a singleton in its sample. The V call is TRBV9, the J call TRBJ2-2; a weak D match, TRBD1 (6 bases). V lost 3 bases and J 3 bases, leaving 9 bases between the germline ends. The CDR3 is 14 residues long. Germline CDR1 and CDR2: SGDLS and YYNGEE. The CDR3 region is CASSGGHYTGELFF. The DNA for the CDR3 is TGTGCCAGCAGCGGGGGACATTACACCGGGGAGCTGTTTTTT.

CDR3 nucleotides: TGTGCCAGCAGCACAGGGGGGGCGCAGTATTTT. It specifies CASSTGGAQYF. The chain uses TRBV7-9 and TRBJ2-3; D might be TRBD1 (8 bases). Trimming stripped 5 bases from V and 10 bases from J, with 10 bases between. This CDR3 contains 11 residues. CDR1 is SEHNR, CDR2 FQNEAQ, per germline (reference sequence). Looking up the rest from reference TRBV7-9 and TRBJ2-3 gives the full variable domain: DTGVSQNPRHKITKRGQNVTFRCDPISEHNRLYWYRQTLGQGPEFLTYFQNEAQLEKSRLLSDRFSAERPKGSFSTLEIQRTEQGDSAMYLCASSTGGAQYFGPGTRLTVL.

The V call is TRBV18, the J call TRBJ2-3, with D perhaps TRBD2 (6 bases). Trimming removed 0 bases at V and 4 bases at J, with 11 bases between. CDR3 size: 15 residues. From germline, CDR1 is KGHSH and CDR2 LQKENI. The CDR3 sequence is CASSPPSSGSDTQYF. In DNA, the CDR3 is TGTGCCAGCTCACCACCGAGTAGCGGCTCAGATACGCAGTATTTT. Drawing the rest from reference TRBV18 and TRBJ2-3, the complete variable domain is NAGVMQNPRHLVRRRGQEARLRCSPMKGHSHVYWYRQLPEEGLKFMVYLQKENIIDESGMPKERFSAEFPKEGPSILRIQQVVRGDSAAYFCASSPPSSGSDTQYFGPGTRLTVL.

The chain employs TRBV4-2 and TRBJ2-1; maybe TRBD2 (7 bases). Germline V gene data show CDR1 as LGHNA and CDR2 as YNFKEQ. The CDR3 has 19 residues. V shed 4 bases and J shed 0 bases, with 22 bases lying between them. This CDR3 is CASSLEPRRGASSYNEQFF. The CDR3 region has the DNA TGTGCCAGCAGCCTAGAACCGCGTCGGGGGGCGAGCTCCTACAATGAGCAGTTCTTC.

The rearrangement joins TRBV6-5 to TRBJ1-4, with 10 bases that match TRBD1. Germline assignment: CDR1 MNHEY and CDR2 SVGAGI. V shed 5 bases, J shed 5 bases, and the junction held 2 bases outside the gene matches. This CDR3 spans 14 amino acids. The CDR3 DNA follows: TGTGCCAGCAGTCCGACAGGGGGCAATGAAAAACTGTTTTTT. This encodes CASSPTGGNEKLFF.

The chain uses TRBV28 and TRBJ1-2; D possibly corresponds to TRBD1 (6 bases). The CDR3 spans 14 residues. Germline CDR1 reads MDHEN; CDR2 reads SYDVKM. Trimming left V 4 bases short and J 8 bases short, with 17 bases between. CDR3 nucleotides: TGTGCCAGCAGTTCACAGGGACCGACGGGGGGCTACACCTTC. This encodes CASSSQGPTGGYTF.

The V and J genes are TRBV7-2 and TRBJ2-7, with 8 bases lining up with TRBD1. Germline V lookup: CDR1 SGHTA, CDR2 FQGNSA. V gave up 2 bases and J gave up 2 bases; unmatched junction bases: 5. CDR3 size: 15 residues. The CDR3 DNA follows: TGTGCCAGCAGCTTATCCGGGACAGGAGCCTACGAGCAGTACTTC. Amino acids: CASSLSGTGAYEQYF.

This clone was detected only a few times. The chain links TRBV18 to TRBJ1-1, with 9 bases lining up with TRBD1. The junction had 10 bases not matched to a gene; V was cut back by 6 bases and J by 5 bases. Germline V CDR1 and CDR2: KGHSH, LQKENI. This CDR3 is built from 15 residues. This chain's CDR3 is CASSPGQGGETEAFF. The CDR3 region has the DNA TGTGCCAGCTCGCCGGGACAGGGAGGAGAGACTGAAGCTTTCTTT.

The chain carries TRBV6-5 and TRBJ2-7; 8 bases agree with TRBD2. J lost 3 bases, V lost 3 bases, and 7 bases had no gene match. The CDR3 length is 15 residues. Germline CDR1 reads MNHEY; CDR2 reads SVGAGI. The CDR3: CASSYRATSVYEQYF. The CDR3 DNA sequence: TGTGCCAGCAGTTATAGAGCGACTAGCGTCTACGAGCAGTACTTC.

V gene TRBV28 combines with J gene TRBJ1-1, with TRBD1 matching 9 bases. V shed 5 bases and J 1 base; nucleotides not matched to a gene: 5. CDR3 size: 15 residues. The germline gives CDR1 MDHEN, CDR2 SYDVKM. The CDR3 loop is CASSPGQGWNTEAFF. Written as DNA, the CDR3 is TGTGCCAGCAGTCCGGGACAGGGTTGGAACACTGAAGCTTTCTTT.

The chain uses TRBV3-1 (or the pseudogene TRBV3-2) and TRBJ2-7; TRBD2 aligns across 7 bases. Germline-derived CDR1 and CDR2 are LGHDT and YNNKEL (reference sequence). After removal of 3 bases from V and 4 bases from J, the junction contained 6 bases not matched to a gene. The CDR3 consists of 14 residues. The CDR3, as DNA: TGTGCCAGCAGCCACGGGACTACCATTTACGAGCAGTACTTC. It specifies CASSHGTTIYEQYF.

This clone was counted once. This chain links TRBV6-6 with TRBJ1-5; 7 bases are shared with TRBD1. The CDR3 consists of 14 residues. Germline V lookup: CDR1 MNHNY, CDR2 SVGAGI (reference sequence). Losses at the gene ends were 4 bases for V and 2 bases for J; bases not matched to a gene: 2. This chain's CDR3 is CASSSTGGNQPQHF. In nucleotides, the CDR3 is TGTGCCAGCAGTTCTACAGGGGGCAATCAGCCCCAGCATTTT.

CDR3 sequence: CASSLRGGFNEQFF. The CDR3 DNA follows: TGTGCCAGCAGCCTGCGGGGGGGATTCAATGAGCAGTTCTTC. This chain joins TRBV11-3 and TRBJ2-1; TRBD2 agrees at 9 bases. Trimming removed 5 bases from V and 6 bases from J; junction bases left unmatched: 5. From germline, CDR1 is SGHNT and CDR2 YENEEA. The CDR3 runs to 14 residues.

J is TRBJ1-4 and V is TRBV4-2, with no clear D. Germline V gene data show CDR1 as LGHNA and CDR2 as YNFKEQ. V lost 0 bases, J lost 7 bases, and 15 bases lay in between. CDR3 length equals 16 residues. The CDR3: CASSQDPHSIFEKLFF. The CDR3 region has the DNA TGTGCCAGCAGCCAAGACCCCCATAGTATATTTGAAAAACTGTTTTTT.

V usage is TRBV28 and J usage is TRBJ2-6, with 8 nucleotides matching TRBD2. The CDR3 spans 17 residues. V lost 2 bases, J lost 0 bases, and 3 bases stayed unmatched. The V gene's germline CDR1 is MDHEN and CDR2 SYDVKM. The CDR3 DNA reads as TGTGCCAGCAGTTTAGCGGGGGGATACTCTGGGGCCAACGTCCTGACTTTC. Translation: CASSLAGGYSGANVLTF.

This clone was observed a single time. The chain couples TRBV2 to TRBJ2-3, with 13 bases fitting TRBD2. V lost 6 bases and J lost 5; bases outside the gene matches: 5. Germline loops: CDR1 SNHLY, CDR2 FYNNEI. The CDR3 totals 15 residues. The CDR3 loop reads CASSPWTSGGDTQYF. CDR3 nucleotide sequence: TGTGCCAGCAGCCCCTGGACTAGCGGGGGAGATACGCAGTATTTT.

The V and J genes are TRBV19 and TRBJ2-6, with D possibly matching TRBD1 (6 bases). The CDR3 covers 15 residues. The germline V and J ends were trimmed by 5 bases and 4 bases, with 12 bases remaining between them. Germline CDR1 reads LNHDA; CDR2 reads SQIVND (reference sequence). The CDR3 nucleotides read TGTGCCAGTAGTGTGGGACATTCCGGGGCCAACGTCCTGACTTTC. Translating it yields CASSVGHSGANVLTF.

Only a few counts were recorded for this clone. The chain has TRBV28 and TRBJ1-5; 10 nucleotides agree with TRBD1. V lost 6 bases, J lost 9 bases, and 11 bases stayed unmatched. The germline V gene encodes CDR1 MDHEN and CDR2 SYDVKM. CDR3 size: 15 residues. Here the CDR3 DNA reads TGTGCCAGCAGAAAAGGGGGGGGACAGGGGATGCCCCAGCATTTT. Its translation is CASRKGGGQGMPQHF.

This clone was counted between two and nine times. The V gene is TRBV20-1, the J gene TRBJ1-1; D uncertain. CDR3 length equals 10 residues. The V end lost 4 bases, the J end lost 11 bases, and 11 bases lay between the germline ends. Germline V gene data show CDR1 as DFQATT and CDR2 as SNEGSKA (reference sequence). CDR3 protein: CSATGRAAFF. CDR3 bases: TGCAGTGCTACCGGGAGAGCGGCTTTCTTT.

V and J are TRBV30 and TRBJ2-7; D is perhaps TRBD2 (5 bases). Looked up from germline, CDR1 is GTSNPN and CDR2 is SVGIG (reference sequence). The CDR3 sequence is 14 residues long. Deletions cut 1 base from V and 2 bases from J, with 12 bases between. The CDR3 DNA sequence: TGTGCCTGGAGTGGGCTAGCTAGGCCCTACGAGCAGTACTTC. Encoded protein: CAWSGLARPYEQYF. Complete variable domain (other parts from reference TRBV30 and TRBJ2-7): SQTIHQWPATLVQPVGSPLSLECTVEGTSNPNLYWYRQAAGRGLQLLFYSVGIGQISSEVPQNLSASRPQDRQFILSSKKLLLSDSGFYLCAWSGLARPYEQYFGPGTRLTVT.

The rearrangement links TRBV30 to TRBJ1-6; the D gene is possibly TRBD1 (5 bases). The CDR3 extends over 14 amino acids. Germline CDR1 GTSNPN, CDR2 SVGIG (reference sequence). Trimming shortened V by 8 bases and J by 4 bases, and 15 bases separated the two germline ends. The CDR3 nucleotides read TGTGCCCTATCGACAGTTTCTTATAATTCACCCCTCCACTTT. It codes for CALSTVSYNSPLHF.

The CDR3 loop is CASSIQGTTAGNTIYF. The CDR3 DNA follows: TGTGCCAGTAGTATACAGGGAACAACTGCTGGAAACACCATATATTTT. V usage is TRBV19 and J usage is TRBJ1-3; D might be TRBD1 (5 bases). Germline CDR1 is LNHDA and CDR2 is SQIVND (reference sequence). The CDR3 spans 16 residues. Trimming removed 2 bases from V and 2 bases from J, with 13 bases in between.

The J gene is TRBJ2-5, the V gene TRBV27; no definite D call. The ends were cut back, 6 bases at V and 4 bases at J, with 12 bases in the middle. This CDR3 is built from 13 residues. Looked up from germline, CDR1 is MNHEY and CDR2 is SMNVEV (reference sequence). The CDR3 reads CASRGGPGETQYF. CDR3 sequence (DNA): TGTGCCAGCAGGGGTGGGCCCGGAGAGACCCAGTACTTC.

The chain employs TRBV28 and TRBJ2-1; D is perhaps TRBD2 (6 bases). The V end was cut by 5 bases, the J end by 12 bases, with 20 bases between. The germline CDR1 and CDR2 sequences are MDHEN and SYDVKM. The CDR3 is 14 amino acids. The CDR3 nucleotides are TGTGCCAGCAGTGGAGGGTACGTAGCTAACCGGCAGTTCTTC. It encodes CASSGGYVANRQFF.